This is a list of T cell receptor beta chains from one sample in a study of blood T cell repertoires in COVID-19. The data were produced by immunoSEQ multiplex PCR, yet TCRdb's version contains in-frame clones alone and is incomplete. The repertoire holds about 250,000 clones, with 88% as singletons. The sample comprised PBMCs or T cells enriched from blood (not recorded which). Receptors were obtained from a woman aged 45-65 years who had recovered from COVID-19. Each CDR3 is given with its conserved first and last residue.

J gene,V gene,CDR3 protein
TRBJ1-1,TRBV29-1,CSAGTGHFEAFF
TRBJ2-3,TRBV7-2,CASSLAASSTDTQYF
TRBJ1-6,TRBV5-1,CASSSRQGRGSPLHF
TRBJ2-7,TRBV7-2,CASSLQGYEQYF
TRBJ2-5,TRBV29-1,CSGSPTRGTAETQYF
TRBJ1-6,TRBV30,CASQGDFNSPLHF
TRBJ2-7,TRBV20-1,CSASQEGDTYEQYF
TRBJ2-2,TRBV28,CASSLTPGELFF
TRBJ1-2,TRBV7-2,CASSLARAGQGSSYTF
TRBJ2-5,TRBV19,CASSSLDRGQKTQYF
TRBJ2-5,TRBV28,CASSPTGGYQETQYF
TRBJ1-5,TRBV19,CASSMVRGQVGNQPQHF
TRBJ2-2,TRBV2,CASSVASVGELFF
TRBJ2-1,TRBV13,CASTALAGANYNEQFF
TRBJ2-7,TRBV9,CASSEGTTLAEQYF
TRBJ2-5,TRBV6-4,CASSDSRGLETQYF
TRBJ1-5,TRBV28,CASSFPGQGQQPQHF
TRBJ1-2,TRBV12-3/TRBV12-4,CASKADIYGYTF
TRBJ1-5,TRBV5-5,CASSPDSDQPQHF
TRBJ2-2,TRBV19,CASSLRGGGEVTGELFF
TRBJ2-3,TRBV11-3,CASSLGSAGGSDTQYF
TRBJ2-3,TRBV19,CASNHGGGRSTDTQYF
TRBJ1-6,TRBV5-4,CASSLSINRGPSPLHF
TRBJ2-2,TRBV5-1,CASSPLAGETGELFF
TRBJ2-5,TRBV6-5,CASSPRTSDKTQYF
TRBJ2-1,TRBV4-2,CASSPTGDNEQFF
TRBJ1-6,TRBV7-2,CASSPTYRGNSPLHF
TRBJ2-7,TRBV7-2,CASSLGQDSYEQYF
TRBJ2-7,TRBV29-1,CSVVPLAGPREQYF
TRBJ1-5,TRBV2,CASSPGEGRGNQPQHF
TRBJ2-7,TRBV18,CASSPASGSHEQYF
TRBJ2-2,TRBV11-3,CASSLGLAAGELFF
TRBJ2-2,TRBV7-3,CASSFDRSTGELFF
TRBJ2-1,TRBV9,CASSVAGTSGVYEQFF
TRBJ1-1,TRBV30,CAWSNLPILNTEAFF
TRBJ1-2,TRBV30,CAWRRTGDYGYTF
TRBJ1-1,TRBV5-5,CASSLTGLNTEAFF
TRBJ2-2,TRBV7-9,CASSRPTPTSGTGELFF
TRBJ1-5,TRBV28,CASRIQGSDYSNQPQHF
TRBJ2-7,TRBV27,CASSLAGGPYEQYF